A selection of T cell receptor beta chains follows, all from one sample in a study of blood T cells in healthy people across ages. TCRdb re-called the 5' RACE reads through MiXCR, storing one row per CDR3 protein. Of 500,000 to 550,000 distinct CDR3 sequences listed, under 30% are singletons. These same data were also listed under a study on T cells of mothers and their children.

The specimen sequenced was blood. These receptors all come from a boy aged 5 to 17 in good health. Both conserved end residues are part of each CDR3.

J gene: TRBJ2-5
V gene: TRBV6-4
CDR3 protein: CASSASTGGGETQYF

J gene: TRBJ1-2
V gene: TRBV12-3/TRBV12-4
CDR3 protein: CASTAGEGASYGYTF

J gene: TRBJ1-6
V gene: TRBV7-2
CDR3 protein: CASSLEVLLNSPLHF

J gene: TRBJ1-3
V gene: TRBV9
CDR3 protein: CASSPIGGNTIYF

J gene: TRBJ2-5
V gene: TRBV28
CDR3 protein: CATGTQGAPETQYF

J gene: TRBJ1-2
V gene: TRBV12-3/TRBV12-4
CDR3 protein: CASSLEGRGHYGYTF

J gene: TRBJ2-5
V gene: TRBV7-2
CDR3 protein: CASSSQGGGETQYF

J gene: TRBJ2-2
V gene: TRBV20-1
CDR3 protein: CSARDRGPLFF

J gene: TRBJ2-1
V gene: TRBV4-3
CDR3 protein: CASSQAVTSGGAPEVFF

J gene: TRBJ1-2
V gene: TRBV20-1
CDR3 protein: CSASYADGYTF

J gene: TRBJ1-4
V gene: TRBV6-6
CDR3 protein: CASSYAGMGKLFF

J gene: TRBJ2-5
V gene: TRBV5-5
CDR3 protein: CASSTHEETQYF

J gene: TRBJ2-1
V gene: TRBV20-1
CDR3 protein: CSARLRDRGYNEQFF

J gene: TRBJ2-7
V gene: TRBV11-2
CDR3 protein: CASSLARIGREQYF

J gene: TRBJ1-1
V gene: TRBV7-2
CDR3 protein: CASSLQGLEAFF

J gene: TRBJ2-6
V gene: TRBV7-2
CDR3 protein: CASTSRGGFSGTNVLTF

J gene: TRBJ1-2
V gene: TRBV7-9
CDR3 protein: CASSLGQGASDYTF

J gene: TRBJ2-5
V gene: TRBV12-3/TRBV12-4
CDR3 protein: CASSSTLAGGQETQYF

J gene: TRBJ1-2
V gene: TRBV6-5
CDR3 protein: CASRTGRKTNYGYTF

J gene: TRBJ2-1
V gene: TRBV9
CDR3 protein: CASSVDERQSYNEQFF

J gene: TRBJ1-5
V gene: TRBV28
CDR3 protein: CASSPISPRQGVDQPQHF

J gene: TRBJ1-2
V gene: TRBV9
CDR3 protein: CASSVGRDNYGYTF

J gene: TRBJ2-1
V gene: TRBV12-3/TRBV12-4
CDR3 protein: CASSFSSGRYNEQFF

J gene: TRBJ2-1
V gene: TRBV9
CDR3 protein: CASSVNAAGGPSYNEQFF

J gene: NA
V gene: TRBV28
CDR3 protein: CASNPGLAGYEQYF

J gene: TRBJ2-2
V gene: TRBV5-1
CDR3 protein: CASRYSGGLVTGELFF

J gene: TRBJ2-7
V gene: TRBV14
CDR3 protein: CASSPGFGPYEQYF

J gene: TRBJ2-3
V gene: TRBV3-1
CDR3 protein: CASSQDRNSDADTQYF

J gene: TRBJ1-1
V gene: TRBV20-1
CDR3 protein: CSARSTGAMEAFF

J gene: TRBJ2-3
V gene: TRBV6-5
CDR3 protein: CASSYDATDTQYF

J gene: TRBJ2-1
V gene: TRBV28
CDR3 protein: CASNVLAGNNEQFF

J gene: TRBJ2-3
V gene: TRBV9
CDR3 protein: CASSVGQGTDTQYF

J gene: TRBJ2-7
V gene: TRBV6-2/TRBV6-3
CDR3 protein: CASSSDTPSYEQYF

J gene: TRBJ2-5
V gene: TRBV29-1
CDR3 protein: CSVEDWGDRGGGTQYF

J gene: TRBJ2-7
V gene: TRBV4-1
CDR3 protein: CASSQESEDSGIYEQYF

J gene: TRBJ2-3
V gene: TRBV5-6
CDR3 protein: CASSKRPRLSVPDTQYF

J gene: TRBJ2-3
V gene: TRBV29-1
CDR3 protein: CSGLRDPGQTDTQYF

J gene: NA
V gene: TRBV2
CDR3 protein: CASTVDLINEQFF

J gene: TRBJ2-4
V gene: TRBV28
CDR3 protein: CASSLTGRNIQYF

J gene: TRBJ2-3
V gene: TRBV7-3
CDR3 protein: CASSLTRVDTQYF

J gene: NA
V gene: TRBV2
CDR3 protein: CASRSGNEQFF

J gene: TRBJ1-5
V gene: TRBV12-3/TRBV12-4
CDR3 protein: CASSPGRLHQPQHF

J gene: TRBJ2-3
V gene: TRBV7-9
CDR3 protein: CASSFPSGNTDTQYF

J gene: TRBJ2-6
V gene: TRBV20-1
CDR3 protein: CSARDQDRGSGANVLTF

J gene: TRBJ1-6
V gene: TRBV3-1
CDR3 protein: CASSVRGQGGSPLHF

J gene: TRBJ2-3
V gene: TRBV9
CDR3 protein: CASSVLSGSTDTQYF

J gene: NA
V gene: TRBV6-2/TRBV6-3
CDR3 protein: CASSPEGELLRFYEQYF

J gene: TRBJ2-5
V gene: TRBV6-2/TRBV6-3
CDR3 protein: CASSQSLAGLIGGRETQYF

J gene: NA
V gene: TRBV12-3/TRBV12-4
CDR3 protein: CASSSRQVSSYEQYF

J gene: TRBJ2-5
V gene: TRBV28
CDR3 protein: CASSPGPNQETQYF

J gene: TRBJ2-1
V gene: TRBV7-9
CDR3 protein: CATPTGAGIAYNEQFF

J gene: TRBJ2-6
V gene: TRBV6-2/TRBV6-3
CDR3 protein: CASSPPGRSVSGANVLTF

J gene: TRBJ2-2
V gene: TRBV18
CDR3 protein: CASSPPNSGELFF

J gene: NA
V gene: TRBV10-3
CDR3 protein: CAIKRGTSLPEQYF

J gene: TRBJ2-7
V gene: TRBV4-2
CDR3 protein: CASSQDAAHQASEQYF

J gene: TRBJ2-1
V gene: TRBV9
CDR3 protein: CASSGAPGGGSEQFF

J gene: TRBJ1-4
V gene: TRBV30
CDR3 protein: CAWSAPGREKLFF

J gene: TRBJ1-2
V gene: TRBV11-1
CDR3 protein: CASSLQGQGYYGYTF

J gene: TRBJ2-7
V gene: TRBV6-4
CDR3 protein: CASSETGEHEQYF

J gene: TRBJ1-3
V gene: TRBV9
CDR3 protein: CASSGGQGNTIYF